This TCR beta chain was documented in a study of blood T cell repertoires in COVID-19. As for the study in general: The origin of the acute and convalescent COVID-19 samples was the United States, Italy and Spain. PBMCs, B-cell-depleted T cells, or T cells were the source of the cDNA or gDNA that made up the material.

Participants were aged about 18 to 100 years, lived in roughly 25 US areas, and enrolled virtually. Germline-derived CDR1 and CDR2 are MNHNY and SVGAGI (reference sequence). This CDR3 has 15 residues. V was clipped by 2 bases and J by 2 bases, with 11 bases between them. Original analysis: Amplification with reference gene primers provided the estimates of nucleated cell counts. The table came from immunoSEQ multiplex PCR; TCRdb's copy has only in-frame clones and leaves some out. D and trimming come from the DNA, and the V and J calls and clone size come from that table. Among roughly 150,000 clones, roughly 90% were seen once, and the ten largest hold roughly 4%.

The J gene is TRBJ2-3, the V gene TRBV6-6; a weak D match, TRBD2 (6 bases). This TCR derives from a man aged 50-60 years who had recovered from COVID-19. Source material: PBMCs or T cells enriched from blood (not recorded which). The CDR3, as DNA: TGTGCCAGCAGTTACAAGGGACTGTTCACAGATACGCAGTATTTT. Translating it yields CASSYKGLFTDTQYF.